The 18 T cell receptor beta chains in this list originate from one sample, sequenced in a study of blood T cells in healthy people across ages. Together with a sample-barcoded 5' primer, a J-beta primer mix was included in a second PCR lasting about 6 to 11 cycles. TCRdb independently ran MiXCR on the 5' RACE reads; one entry per CDR3 protein. The repertoire has some 940,000 distinct CDR3 sequences, 25% to 35% of them found once; the top ten carry about 10%. These data were likewise used in another study, on T cells of mothers and their children.

Sequencing was performed on blood. Receptors were obtained from a woman in her forties in good health.

The genes are TRBV6-5 and TRBJ2-5, with 7 positions matching TRBD1. Germline loops: CDR1 MNHEY, CDR2 SVGAGI. This CDR3 is 20 amino acids long. V was clipped by 0 bases and J by 0 bases; unmatched bases: 16. This chain's CDR3 is CASSYSMGPGQARYQETQYF. CDR3 coding DNA: TGTGCCAGCAGTTACTCGATGGGTCCCGGACAGGCAAGGTACCAAGAGACCCAGTACTTC.

This clonotype occurred once. The CDR3 DNA reads TGTGCCTGGACCCTAGGAGGGGAGCTGTTTTTT. Its translation: CAWTLGGELFF. This chain connects TRBV30 to TRBJ2-2; D is uncertain. V was cut by 4 bases and J by 8 bases, with 8 bases left in between. The CDR3 is 11 residues long. Germline assignment: CDR1 GTSNPN and CDR2 SVGIG (reference sequence).

The rearrangement uses TRBV7-3 and TRBJ2-3; the D gene is possibly TRBD2 (6 bases). CDR1 and CDR2 from the germline V gene are SGHTA and FQGTGA. The V gene lost 2 bases and the J gene lost 0 bases, with 9 bases spanning the gap. The CDR3 runs to 15 residues. The CDR3 sequence: CASSLGGMSTDTQYF. CDR3 nucleotides: TGTGCCAGCAGCTTAGGGGGGATGAGCACAGATACGCAGTATTTT. The full variable domain, rest sourced from reference TRBV7-3 and TRBJ2-3, is GAGVSQTPSNKVTEKGKYVELRCDPISGHTALYWYRQSLGQGPEFLIYFQGTGAADDSGLPNDRFFAVRPEGSVSTLKIQRTERGDSAVYLCASSLGGMSTDTQYFGPGTRLTVL.

The chain links TRBV7-8 to TRBJ1-1; TRBD1 is a possible D gene (6 bases). V dropped 5 bases and J dropped 0 bases, with 22 bases sitting between them. CDR1 SGHVS and CDR2 FQNEAQ come from the germline V gene. CDR3 length: 18 residues. CDR3 protein: CASSIIRPLHRVNTEAFF. CDR3 sequence (DNA): TGTGCCAGCAGCATCATAAGGCCCTTACACAGGGTGAACACTGAAGCTTTCTTT. Variable domain in full (rest from reference TRBV7-8 and TRBJ1-1): GAGVSQSPRYKVAKRGQDVALRCDPISGHVSLFWYQQALGQGPEFLTYFQNEAQLDKSGLPSDRFFAERPEGSVSTLKIQRTQQEDSAVYLCASSIIRPLHRVNTEAFFGQGTRLTVV.

The V and J genes are TRBV7-8 and TRBJ2-5, with D perhaps being TRBD1 or TRBD2 (5 bases each). Trimming shortened V by 5 bases and J by 5 bases, and 12 bases separated the two germline ends. The V gene's germline CDR1 is SGHVS and CDR2 FQNEAQ. CDR3 length equals 13 residues. The CDR3 reads CASSPGGAETQYF. The CDR3 DNA reads TGTGCCAGCAGCCCTGGGGGTGCGGAGACCCAGTACTTC.

V gene TRBV7-2 combines with J gene TRBJ2-1, with 9 nucleotides matching TRBD1. Germline V gene lookup returns CDR1 SGHTA and CDR2 FQGNSA. The CDR3 is 14 amino acids. The V gene end was trimmed by 3 bases and the J gene end by 6 bases; junction bases not matched to a gene: 3. CDR3 in amino acids: CASSLVTGGNEQFF. Written as DNA, the CDR3 is TGTGCCAGCAGCTTGGTGACAGGGGGCAATGAGCAGTTCTTC. Full variable domain (outside the CDR3, taken from reference TRBV7-2 and TRBJ2-1): GAGVSQSPSNKVTEKGKDVELRCDPISGHTALYWYRQSLGQGLEFLIYFQGNSAPDKSGLPSDRFSAERTGGSVSTLTIQRTQQEDSAVYLCASSLVTGGNEQFFGPGTRLTVL.

Concerning this clonotype: A read error may account for a junction end that differs from germline. The chain links TRBV9 to TRBJ2-1; perhaps D is TRBD1 or TRBD2 (5 bases each). This CDR3 is 14 amino acids long. Looked up from germline, CDR1 is SGDLS and CDR2 is YYNGEE. CDR3 nucleotides: TGTGTCAGCAGCTCGGGACCGCCTCGCGATGAGCAGTTCTTC. It yields the protein CVSSSGPPRDEQFF.

The table lists this clonotype with a few counts. This chain connects TRBV4-1 to TRBJ2-7; D is perhaps TRBD1 (6 bases). CDR3 length: 16 amino acids. The V gene's germline CDR1 is MGHRA and CDR2 YSYEKL. The V gene lost 2 bases and the J gene lost 3 bases, with 17 bases spanning the gap. In nucleotides, the CDR3 is TGCGCCAGCAGCCAAATGGGGTCGGGACACTTCTACGAGCAGTACTTC. Encoded protein: CASSQMGSGHFYEQYF.

The table lists this clonotype with many counts. The CDR3 sequence is CSARFPPSNEKLFF. Written as DNA, the CDR3 is TGCAGTGCTAGGTTTCCGCCATCTAATGAAAAACTGTTTTTT. The gene calls are TRBV20-1 and TRBJ1-4; the D is unclear. Germline CDR1 reads DFQATT; CDR2 reads SNEGSKA (reference sequence). This CDR3 spans 14 amino acids. V lost 3 bases and J 3 bases, leaving 11 bases between the germline ends.

The V and J genes are TRBV7-2 and TRBJ2-1; no clear D gene. The V and J ends lost 1 base and 0 bases respectively, with 7 bases between them. From germline, CDR1 is SGHTA and CDR2 FQGNSA. This CDR3 spans 15 amino acids. The CDR3 sequence is CASSLDQNSYNEQFF. As DNA, the CDR3 is TGTGCCAGCAGCTTAGACCAAAACTCCTACAATGAGCAGTTCTTC.

Many counts were recorded for this clonotype. V gene TRBV25-1 combines with J gene TRBJ2-7; D is possibly TRBD1 (5 bases). Germline values: CDR1 MGHDK, CDR2 SYGVNS. Trimming took 8 bases from V and 5 from J, leaving 13 bases between them. This CDR3 has 12 amino acids. CDR3 region: CASGSGFNEQYF. CDR3 coding DNA: TGTGCCAGCGGGTCAGGGTTTAACGAGCAGTACTTC.

To note about this clonotype: Compared with germline, one end of the junction differs, possibly owing to a read error. The chain employs TRBV7-7 and TRBJ1-4; 8 nucleotides match TRBD1. The CDR3 has 15 residues. The germline V gene encodes CDR1 SSHAT and CDR2 FNYEAQ (reference sequence). In DNA, the CDR3 is TGTGCTAGCAGCTTGACACAGGGGGTGAATGAAAAACTGTTTTTT. Encoded protein: CASSLTQGVNEKLFF.

In this sample, this clonotype turned up a few times. The V gene is TRBV20-1, the J gene TRBJ2-3; maybe TRBD2 (5 bases). There are 14 residues in the CDR3. The germline V and J ends were trimmed by 2 bases and 4 bases, with 13 bases remaining between them. Germline V lookup: CDR1 DFQATT, CDR2 SNEGSKA (reference sequence). The CDR3 region is CSARQGLASDTQYF. The CDR3 region has the DNA TGCAGTGCTAGACAAGGGCTAGCCTCAGATACGCAGTATTTT.

This clonotype was found many times. The rearrangement links TRBV12-3 or TRBV12-4 to TRBJ2-5, with D maybe TRBD1 (6 bases). The CDR3 extends over 13 amino acids. V lost 8 bases to trimming and J lost 5 bases, with 15 bases between them. CDR3 sequence: CASYEGGAETQYF. The CDR3, as DNA: TGTGCCAGCTACGAAGGGGGTGCGGAGACCCAGTACTTC.

This chain connects TRBV7-2 to TRBJ1-2; D may be TRBD1 (5 bases). The CDR3 length is 15 residues. Germline values: CDR1 SGHTA, CDR2 FQGNSA. Trimming cost V 4 bases and J 0 bases, with 12 bases left between them. DNA for the CDR3: TGTGCCAGCAGCTACCGACAGAGCTCTAACTATGGCTACACCTTC. Amino acid sequence: CASSYRQSSNYGYTF.

In regard to this clonotype: A much larger clone is a single base away; this may be a read error. The chain joins TRBV5-1 to TRBJ2-5; D is possibly TRBD2 (6 bases). The CDR3 is made up of 14 amino acids. Per germline, CDR1 SGHRS and CDR2 YFSETQ. CDR3 in amino acids: CTSRTGLPSETQYF. The CDR3 DNA reads as TGCACCAGCAGAACGGGACTCCCCTCGGAGACCCAGTACTTC.

This clonotype was found once. This may stem from a read error, because a much larger clone lies one nucleotide away. The chain links TRBV7-2 to TRBJ2-5, with unresolved D. V gave up 3 bases and J gave up 11 bases, with 13 bases separating them. CDR1 and CDR2 (germline): SGHTA, FQGNSA. CDR3 length: 12 amino acids. DNA for the CDR3: TGTGCCAGCAGCTTTACCTACAATGAGCAGTACTTC. Amino acid sequence: CASSFTYNEQYF.

For the CDR3, the DNA is TGTGCCAGCAGCGCTAGGTTCCCCGACAGGGGAGGGCAGTACTTC. Its protein is CASSARFPDRGGQYF. This chain joins TRBV7-2 and TRBJ2-7, with 8 nucleotides matching TRBD1. The CDR3 is 15 amino acids. Trimming removed 5 bases from V and 9 bases from J; junction bases left unmatched: 15. Germline V CDR1 and CDR2: SGHTA, FQGNSA.